These 14 T cell receptor beta chains originate from one sample sequenced in a study of cytomegalovirus exposure and HLA in healthy donors. The study ran its PCR with 60 Vbeta and 13 Jbeta primers. Profiling relied on immunoSEQ multiplex PCR, and the TCRdb table lists in-frame clones only, not all of them. The clone table shows some 80,000 clones, with the ten largest holding around 1.1%. Sequences were obtained from PBMCs. These receptors were taken from a woman aged 25 to 39 in good health and CMV-seronegative.

The V and J genes are TRBV10-2 and TRBJ2-7, with D perhaps matching TRBD2 (5 bases). With 6 bases removed from V and 2 bases from J, the gap between germline ends came to 11 bases. Germline V gene sequence: CDR1 WSHSY, CDR2 SAAADI. This CDR3 is built from 13 residues. The CDR3 nucleotides read TGCGCCAGCAGACGGGGTCAGACCTACGAGCAGTACTTC. Amino acids: CASRRGQTYEQYF.

The rearrangement uses TRBV30 and TRBJ2-7, with a weak D call TRBD1 (5 bases). Germline-derived CDR1 and CDR2 are GTSNPN and SVGIG (reference sequence). V dropped 1 base and J dropped 6 bases, with 7 bases sitting between them. The length of the CDR3 is 11 residues. The CDR3 reads CAWSADSEQYF. CDR3 coding DNA: TGTGCCTGGAGTGCCGACAGCGAGCAGTACTTC.

The V call is TRBV5-1, the J call TRBJ1-1; tentatively, D is TRBD1 (6 bases). This CDR3 contains 14 residues. With 7 bases removed from V and 4 bases from J, the gap between germline ends came to 17 bases. Germline values: CDR1 SGHRS, CDR2 YFSETQ. The CDR3 region has the DNA TGCGCCAGCCGGTATGGGGGCATGCGCACTGAAGCTTTCTTT. Its translation: CASRYGGMRTEAFF.

The J gene is TRBJ1-1, the V gene TRBV19, with D possibly being TRBD1 (6 bases). V was shortened by 5 bases and J by 1 base, with 11 bases between the two germline ends. Germline CDR1 and CDR2: LNHDA and SQIVND (reference sequence). CDR3 length: 14 residues. The CDR3 spells CASSVDSWNTEAFF. The CDR3 region has the DNA TGTGCCAGTAGTGTGGACAGTTGGAACACTGAAGCTTTCTTT.

V usage is TRBV7-2 and J usage is TRBJ2-3, with TRBD2 identical over 12 bases. V gave up 4 bases and J gave up 7 bases; unmatched junction bases: 9. The CDR3 totals 16 residues. CDR1 and CDR2 from the germline V gene are SGHTA and FQGNSA. As DNA, the CDR3 is TGTGCCAGCAGCTCACCAGCTAGCGGGGGGGGGAATACGCAGTATTTT. It yields the protein CASSSPASGGGNTQYF. The variable domain in full, completed from reference TRBV7-2 and TRBJ2-3, reads GAGVSQSPSNKVTEKGKDVELRCDPISGHTALYWYRQSLGQGLEFLIYFQGNSAPDKSGLPSDRFSAERTGGSVSTLTIQRTQQEDSAVYLCASSSPASGGGNTQYFGPGTRLTVL.

The chain is built from TRBV5-5 and TRBJ1-1; the match to TRBD1 covers 8 bases. This CDR3 spans 17 amino acids. CDR1 is SGHKS and CDR2 is YYEKEE in the germline V gene (reference sequence). Germline trimming cut 4 bases from V and 0 bases from J; bases unmatched to any gene: 11. CDR3 in amino acids: CASSIRTGIGMNTEAFF. CDR3 coding DNA: TGTGCCAGCAGCATCAGGACAGGGATTGGGATGAACACTGAAGCTTTCTTT.

The chain employs TRBV15 and TRBJ1-1; 9 positions match TRBD1. From germline, CDR1 is LNHNV and CDR2 YYDKDF (reference sequence). Unmatched junction bases numbered 11, after V lost 5 bases and J lost 7 bases. The CDR3 is made up of 15 amino acids. Here the CDR3 DNA reads TGTGCCACCAGCCGGGACAGGGCCGGCCACGGTGAAGCTTTCTTT. This encodes CATSRDRAGHGEAFF.

The chain is built from TRBV7-2 and TRBJ2-1; 10 bases are a match to TRBD2. The CDR3 spans 14 residues. V shed 3 bases, J shed 8 bases, and the junction held 4 bases outside the gene matches. The germline CDR1 and CDR2 sequences are SGHTA and FQGNSA. In nucleotides, the CDR3 is TGTGCCAGCAGCTTGGTAGCGGGAGGCTATGAGCAGTTCTTC. Translated, it gives CASSLVAGGYEQFF.

The V gene is TRBV6-1, the J gene TRBJ1-3; TRBD1 might be the D (5 bases). V was clipped by 8 bases and J by 4 bases, with 12 bases between them. CDR3 length: 13 residues. Germline V lookup: CDR1 MNHNS, CDR2 SASEGT. The CDR3 DNA is TGTGCCAGCGCGACAGTATTCGGAAACACCATATATTTT. As protein: CASATVFGNTIYF.

The V call is TRBV30, the J call TRBJ1-2; 12 bases align to TRBD1. Germline CDR1 reads GTSNPN; CDR2 reads SVGIG (reference sequence). V lost 8 bases and J lost 6; bases outside the gene matches: 7. The CDR3 spans 13 residues. CDR3 sequence (DNA): TGTGCCAGCCGGGACAGGGGGCTGGATGGCTACACCTTC. Amino acid sequence: CASRDRGLDGYTF.

The chain has TRBV10-3 and TRBJ2-7, with 8 bases lining up with TRBD2. Unmatched junction bases numbered 3, after V lost 0 bases and J lost 2 bases. The germline CDR1 and CDR2 sequences are ENHRY and SYGVKD. The CDR3 has 15 residues. CDR3 residues: CAISESAGGAYEQYF. The CDR3 nucleotides are TGTGCCATCAGTGAGTCGGCGGGGGGCGCCTACGAGCAGTACTTC.

The chain recombines TRBV21-1 with TRBJ2-7; the table's D gene call, TRBD2, was not cross checked with the DNA. TRBV21-1 corresponds to a pseudogene. The CDR3 length is 16 residues. This CDR3 reads CASSKDPAGGPMEQYF. The CDR3 coding sequence is TGTGCCAGCAGCAAAGACCCAGCGGGAGGGCCGATGGAGCAGTACTTC.

CDR3 in amino acids: CASSETSGGTGELFF. CDR3 DNA: TGTGCCAGCAGCGAAACTAGCGGGGGCACCGGGGAGCTGTTTTTT. The rearrangement uses TRBV4-2 and TRBJ2-2, with 11 bases matching TRBD2. J lost 4 bases, V lost 5 bases, and 3 bases had no gene match. CDR1 and CDR2 from the germline V gene are LGHNA and YNFKEQ. The CDR3 is made up of 15 amino acids.

The chain couples TRBV9 to TRBJ1-2; 8 bases are a match to TRBD1. This CDR3 is built from 14 residues. The J segment lost 4 bases and the V segment lost 4 bases, leaving 6 bases of the junction unmatched. CDR1 is SGDLS and CDR2 is YYNGEE in the germline V gene. CDR3 amino acids: CASSLGQGGYGYTF. The CDR3 region has the DNA TGTGCCAGCAGCCTTGGACAGGGTGGCTATGGCTACACCTTC.